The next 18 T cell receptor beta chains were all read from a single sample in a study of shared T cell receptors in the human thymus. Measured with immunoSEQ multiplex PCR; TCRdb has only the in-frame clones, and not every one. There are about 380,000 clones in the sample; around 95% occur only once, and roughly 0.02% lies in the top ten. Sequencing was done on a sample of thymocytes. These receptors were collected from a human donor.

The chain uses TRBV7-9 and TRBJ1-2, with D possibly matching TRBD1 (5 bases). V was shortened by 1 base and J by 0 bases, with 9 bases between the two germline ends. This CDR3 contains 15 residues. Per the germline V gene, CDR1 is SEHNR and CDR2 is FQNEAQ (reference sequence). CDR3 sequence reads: CASSLEEGPNYGYTF. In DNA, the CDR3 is TGTGCCAGCAGCTTAGAGGAGGGGCCTAACTATGGCTACACCTTC.

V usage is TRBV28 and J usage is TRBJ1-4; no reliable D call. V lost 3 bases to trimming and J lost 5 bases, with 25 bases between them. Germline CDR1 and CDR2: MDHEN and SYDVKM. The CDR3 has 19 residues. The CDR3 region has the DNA TGTGCCAGCAGTTTTAAGGCCATAGGGTCAAAATGGAGGAATGAAAAACTGTTTTTT. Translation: CASSFKAIGSKWRNEKLFF.

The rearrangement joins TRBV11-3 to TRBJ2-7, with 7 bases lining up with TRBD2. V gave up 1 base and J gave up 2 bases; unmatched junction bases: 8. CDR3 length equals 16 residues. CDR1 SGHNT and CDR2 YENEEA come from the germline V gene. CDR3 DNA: TGTGCCAGCAGCTTAGGGTGGGGACTACCGACCTACGAGCAGTACTTC. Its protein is CASSLGWGLPTYEQYF.

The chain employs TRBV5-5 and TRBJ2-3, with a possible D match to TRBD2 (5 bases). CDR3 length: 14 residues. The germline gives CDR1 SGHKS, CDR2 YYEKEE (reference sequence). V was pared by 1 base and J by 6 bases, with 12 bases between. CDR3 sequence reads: CASSLWAGGDTQYF. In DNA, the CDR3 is TGTGCCAGCAGCTTGTGGGCCGGCGGGGATACGCAGTATTTT.

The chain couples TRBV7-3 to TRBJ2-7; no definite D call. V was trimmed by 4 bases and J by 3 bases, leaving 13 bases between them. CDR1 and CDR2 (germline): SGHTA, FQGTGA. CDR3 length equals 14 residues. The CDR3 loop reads CASSYPQVNYEQYF. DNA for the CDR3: TGTGCCAGCAGCTACCCCCAGGTCAACTACGAGCAGTACTTC.

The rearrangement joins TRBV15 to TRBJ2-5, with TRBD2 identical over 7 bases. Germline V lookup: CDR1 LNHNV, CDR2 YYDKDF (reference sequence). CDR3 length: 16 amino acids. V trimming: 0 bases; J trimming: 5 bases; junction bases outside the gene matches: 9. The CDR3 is CATSRDRGAGGETQYF. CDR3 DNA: TGTGCCACCAGCAGAGATCGTGGTGCCGGGGGGGAGACCCAGTACTTC.

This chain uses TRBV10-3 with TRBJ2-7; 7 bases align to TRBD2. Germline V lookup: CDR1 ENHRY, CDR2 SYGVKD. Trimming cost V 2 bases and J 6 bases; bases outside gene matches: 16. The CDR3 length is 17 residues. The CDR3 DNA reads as TGTGCCATCAGTGAGGAGCGCCGCGGGAGAATTTCTCCCGAGCAGTACTTC. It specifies CAISEERRGRISPEQYF.

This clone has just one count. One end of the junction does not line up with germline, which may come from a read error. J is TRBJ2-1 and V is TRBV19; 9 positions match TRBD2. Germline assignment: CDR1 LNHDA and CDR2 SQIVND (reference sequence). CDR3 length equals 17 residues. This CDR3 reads CTSSIPVGLAKDNEQFF. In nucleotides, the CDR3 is TGTACCAGTAGTATCCCCGTGGGACTAGCCAAAGACAATGAGCAGTTCTTC.

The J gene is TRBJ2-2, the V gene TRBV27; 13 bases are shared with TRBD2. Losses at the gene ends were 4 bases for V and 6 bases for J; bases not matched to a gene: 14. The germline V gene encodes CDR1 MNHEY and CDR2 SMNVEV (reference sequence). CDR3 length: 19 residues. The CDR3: CASSSQGLAGSLGAGELFF. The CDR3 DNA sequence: TGTGCCAGCAGTTCCCAGGGACTAGCGGGATCGCTGGGCGCCGGGGAGCTGTTTTTT.

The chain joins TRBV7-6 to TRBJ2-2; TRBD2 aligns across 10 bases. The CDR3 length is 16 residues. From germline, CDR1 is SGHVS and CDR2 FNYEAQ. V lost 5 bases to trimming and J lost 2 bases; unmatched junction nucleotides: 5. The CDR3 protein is CASSPRTSGNTGELFF. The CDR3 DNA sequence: TGTGCCAGCAGCCCGCGGACTAGCGGAAACACCGGGGAGCTGTTTTTT. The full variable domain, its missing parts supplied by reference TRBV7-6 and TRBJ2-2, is GAGVSQSPRYKVTKRGQDVALRCDPISGHVSLYWYRQALGQGPEFLTYFNYEAQQDKSGLPNDRFSAERPEGSISTLTIQRTEQRDSAMYRCASSPRTSGNTGELFFGEGSRLTVL.

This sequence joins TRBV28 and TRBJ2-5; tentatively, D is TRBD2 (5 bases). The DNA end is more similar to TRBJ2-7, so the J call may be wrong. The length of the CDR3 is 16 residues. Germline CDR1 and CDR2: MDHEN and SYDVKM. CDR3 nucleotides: TGTGCCAGCTCACCCACACTCAGCGGAATGCACTACGAGCAGTACTTC. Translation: CASSPTLSGMHYEQYF.

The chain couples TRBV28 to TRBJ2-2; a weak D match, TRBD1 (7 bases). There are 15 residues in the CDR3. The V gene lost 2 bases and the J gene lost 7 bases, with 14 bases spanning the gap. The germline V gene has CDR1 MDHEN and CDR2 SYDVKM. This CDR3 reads CASSLRQGGVGELFF. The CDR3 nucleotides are TGTGCCAGCAGTTTAAGACAGGGAGGTGTCGGGGAGCTGTTTTTT.

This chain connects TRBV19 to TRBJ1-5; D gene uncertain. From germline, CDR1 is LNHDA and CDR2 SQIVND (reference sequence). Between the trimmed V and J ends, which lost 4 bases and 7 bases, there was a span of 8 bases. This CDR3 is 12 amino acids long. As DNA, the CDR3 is TGTGCCAGTAGTACCATTCGCCAGCCCCAGCATTTT. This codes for CASSTIRQPQHF.

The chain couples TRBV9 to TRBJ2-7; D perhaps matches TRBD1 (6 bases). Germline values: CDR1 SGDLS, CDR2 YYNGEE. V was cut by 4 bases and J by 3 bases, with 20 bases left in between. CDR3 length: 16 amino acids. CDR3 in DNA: TGTGCCAGCAGCTCTCCGGGACACGGGCGGTTCTACGAGCAGTACTTC. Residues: CASSSPGHGRFYEQYF.

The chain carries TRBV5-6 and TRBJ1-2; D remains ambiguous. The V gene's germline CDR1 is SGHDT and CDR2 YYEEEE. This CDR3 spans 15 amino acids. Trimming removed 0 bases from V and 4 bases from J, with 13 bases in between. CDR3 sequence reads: CASSLEIWEGYGYTF. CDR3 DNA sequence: TGTGCCAGCAGCTTGGAAATATGGGAGGGCTATGGCTACACCTTC.

The CDR3 nucleotides are TGCGCCAGCAGCCAAGAGGGACAGGGGATCCAAGAGACCCAGTACTTC. Translation: CASSQEGQGIQETQYF. The chain couples TRBV4-1 to TRBJ2-5; TRBD1 matches 10 bases. Per germline, CDR1 MGHRA and CDR2 YSYEKL. The CDR3 has 16 residues. The V gene end was trimmed by 0 bases and the J gene end by 1 base; junction bases not matched to a gene: 2.

The CDR3: CSVEDLKGSHYGYTF. For the CDR3, the DNA is TGCAGCGTTGAAGATCTTAAGGGCTCCCACTATGGCTACACCTTC. The chain carries TRBV29-1 and TRBJ1-2; D is uncertain. Looked up from germline, CDR1 is SQVTM and CDR2 is ANQGSEA. The length of the CDR3 is 15 residues. The V end lost 0 bases, the J end lost 3 bases, and 14 bases lay between the germline ends.

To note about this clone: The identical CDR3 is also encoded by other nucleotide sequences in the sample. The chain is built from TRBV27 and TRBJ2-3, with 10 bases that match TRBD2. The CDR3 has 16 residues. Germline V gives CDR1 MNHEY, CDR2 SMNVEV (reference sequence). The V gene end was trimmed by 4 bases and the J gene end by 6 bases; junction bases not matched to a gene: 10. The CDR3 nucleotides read TGTGCCAGCAGTTCCTCCCTAGCGGGAGAAGCGGATACGCAGTATTTT. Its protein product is CASSSSLAGEADTQYF.